Listed below are T cell receptor beta chains from one sample, sequenced in a study of cytomegalovirus exposure and HLA in healthy donors. Method: immunoSEQ multiplex PCR; TCRdb's copy keeps in-frame clones and lacks some. The sample shows 100,000 or so clones, 75% to 90% of them seen only once. Sequencing input: PBMCs. Every receptor here comes from a man in his thirties or forties in good health and CMV-seropositive. CDR3s include the opening cysteine and the closing phenylalanine or tryptophan.

cdr3_length | j_call | v_call | cdr3_aa
14 | TRBJ1-1 | TRBV5-4 | CASSLERMNTEAFF
16 | TRBJ2-7 | TRBV4-3 | CASSFLSGGSSYEQYF
15 | TRBJ1-6 | TRBV4-3 | CASSAGSPYNSPLHF
12 | TRBJ2-1 | TRBV15 | CATSRDRGEQFF
15 | TRBJ1-1 | TRBV6-1 | CASSERQGGNTEAFF
15 | TRBJ2-2 | TRBV11-3 | CASSDRDRNTGELFF
12 | TRBJ2-7 | TRBV28 | CASSFWAGGQYF
17 | TRBJ2-5 | TRBV5-1 | CASSLGRLAGAQETQYF
12 | TRBJ1-5 | TRBV21-1 | CAEGQDNQPQHF
13 | TRBJ1-6 | TRBV2 | CASRAGPPSPLHF
15 | TRBJ2-1 | TRBV18 | CASSPGTGGRNEQFF
16 | TRBJ2-5 | TRBV5-1 | CASSSGTGGGQETQYF
16 | TRBJ2-1 | TRBV5-1 | CASSSSPLAAGNEQFF
15 | TRBJ2-1 | TRBV6-5 | CASSPGLEAVNEQFF
13 | TRBJ2-7 | TRBV6-1 | CASSEVGQGKQYF
16 | TRBJ1-1 | TRBV25-1 | CASSELGPRRATEAFF
16 | TRBJ1-3 | TRBV4-1 | CASSQLGPPSGNTIYF
17 | TRBJ2-5 | TRBV4-1 | CASSQDWTSGGKETQYF
16 | TRBJ2-3 | TRBV4-1 | CASSPGRDRGSDTQYF
14 | TRBJ1-1 | TRBV5-1 | CASSSGQVSTEAFF
14 | TRBJ2-7 | TRBV2 | CASRGWGQGLEQYF
15 | TRBJ2-3 | TRBV9 | CASSRTSGGVDTQYF
14 | TRBJ2-5 | TRBV19 | CASSFGLARETQYF
14 | TRBJ2-1 | TRBV2 | CASSEATFYNEQFF
14 | TRBJ1-3 | TRBV2 | CATRGQSSGNTIYF
13 | TRBJ2-3 | TRBV7-2 | CASSSKNRDTQYF
15 | TRBJ1-1 | TRBV19 | CASSIDSQVNTEAFF
13 | TRBJ1-5 | TRBV5-8 | CASSPDSLEAQHF
17 | TRBJ1-5 | TRBV4-2 | CASSQDVTPGNNQPQHF
14 | TRBJ1-3 | TRBV28 | CASTPRELGNTIYF
15 | TRBJ2-7 | TRBV9 | CASSEGQGWSYEQYF
13 | TRBJ2-2 | TRBV27 | CASSYTGTGELFF
15 | TRBJ2-1 | TRBV4-1 | CASSQADDSYNEQFF
15 | TRBJ1-6 | TRBV6-1 | CASTLMPEYNSPLHF
15 | TRBJ2-1 | TRBV5-1 | CATSLLAGDYNEQFF
16 | TRBJ2-2 | TRBV5-6 | CASSMLGGGDTGELFF
15 | TRBJ1-5 | TRBV10-3 | CAISLGGGRDQPQHF
14 | TRBJ1-1 | TRBV10-3 | CAISWDNLNTEAFF
16 | TRBJ2-3 | TRBV15 | CATSRDPGQGTDTQYF
13 | TRBJ1-2 | TRBV29-1 | CSAGQGPNYGYTF
14 | TRBJ2-7 | TRBV5-6 | CASSEGTGAYEQYF
13 | TRBJ1-5 | TRBV6-1 | CASTRGGNQPQHF
16 | TRBJ1-5 | TRBV19 | CASSISGGRSNQPQHF
16 | TRBJ2-2 | TRBV6-5 | CASSYSCRLNTGELFF
16 | NA | TRBV10-3 | CAISDSLTVPAYEQYF
11 | TRBJ2-7 | TRBV20-1 | CSASSGGEQYF
15 | TRBJ1-1 | TRBV25-1 | CASSERTGGHQRAFF
14 | TRBJ1-3 | TRBV7-3 | CASSLDRGRNTIYF